This TCR beta chain came from a study of cytomegalovirus exposure and HLA in healthy donors. A multiplex PCR was run with 60 Vbeta primers and 13 Jbeta primers. Clones were read by immunoSEQ multiplex PCR, and TCRdb kept only the in-frame ones, dropping some. The clone table shows about 140,000 clones, with the ten largest holding 0.96%. The CDR3 spans 15 residues. Per the germline V gene, CDR1 is WSHSY and CDR2 is SAAADI. V shed 4 bases and J 4 bases; nucleotides not matched to a gene: 9. Findings and caveats of the study: A prior analysis recorded that most TCR beta V segments were productive about 87% or about 30% of the time. Testing in vitro showed a few CMV-associated chains specific for CMV antigens.

A note on this clone: Its specificity is not known.

The source of this sequence is a male donor in good health and CMV-seronegative. The chain uses TRBV10-2 and TRBJ1-1, with 7 nucleotides matching TRBD1. Sequenced sample: PBMCs. DNA for the CDR3: TGCGCCAGCAGTGTACAACAGGGGCTCCCCACTGAAGCTTTCTTT. It yields the protein CASSVQQGLPTEAFF.